The 2 T cell receptor beta chains presented below share a single source sample, sequenced in a study of T-cell memory formation after mild COVID-19. MiXCR was run by TCRdb on the 5' RACE reads, yielding one entry per CDR3 protein. The table includes roughly 100,000 distinct CDR3 sequences, over 10% detected once. The sample taken for sequencing was PBMCs or a T cell subset sorted from them (not recorded which). These receptors were collected from an adult woman who had mild COVID-19 (a few samples of this study predate the infection). Cell type and time point are not known.

This clonotype was seen a few times. The V call is TRBV7-8, the J call TRBJ2-1; D possibly corresponds to TRBD1 (6 bases). CDR1 is SGHVS and CDR2 is FQNEAQ in the germline V gene. V lost 1 base, J lost 8 bases, and 12 bases lay in between. The CDR3 contains 14 residues. The chain's CDR3 is CASSLVSGVDEQFF. The CDR3 DNA follows: TGTGCCAGCAGCTTAGTGTCAGGGGTTGATGAGCAGTTCTTC. Full variable domain (outside the CDR3, taken from reference TRBV7-8 and TRBJ2-1): GAGVSQSPRYKVAKRGQDVALRCDPISGHVSLFWYQQALGQGPEFLTYFQNEAQLDKSGLPSDRFFAERPEGSVSTLKIQRTQQEDSAVYLCASSLVSGVDEQFFGPGTRLTVL.

This clonotype has only a few counts. The chain employs TRBV6-5 and TRBJ2-3; 10 bases match TRBD2. This CDR3 comprises 17 residues. After removal of 4 bases from V and 0 bases from J, the junction contained 7 bases not matched to a gene. Germline-derived CDR1 and CDR2 are MNHEY and SVGAGI. The CDR3 reads CASSLAGGPTSTDTQYF. The CDR3 nucleotides are TGTGCCAGCAGTTTAGCGGGGGGCCCTACTAGCACAGATACGCAGTATTTT.